This T cell receptor (beta chain) was identified during a study of cytomegalovirus exposure and HLA in healthy donors. V was trimmed by 6 bases and J by 1 base, leaving 16 bases between them. The germline gives CDR1 MNHEY, CDR2 SMNVEV (reference sequence). The length of the CDR3 is 16 residues. Clones were sequenced by immunoSEQ multiplex PCR, and TCRdb holds only the in-frame ones, with some missing. The sample has more than 150,000 clones; 84% are singletons. This receptor was identified in a man between 18 and 29 years old in good health and CMV-seropositive. V and J are TRBV27 and TRBJ2-1; TRBD1 might be the D (5 bases). The specimen was PBMCs. The CDR3 DNA follows: TGTGCCAGCAGCCCGGTGGCGGCAGGGTCCTACAATGAGCAGTTCTTC. Translating gives CASSPVAAGSYNEQFF.